The present TCR beta chain was sequenced within a study of blood T cells in healthy people across ages. The second PCR ran about 6 to 11 cycles with a sample-barcoded 5' primer and J-beta primers. TCRdb processed the 5' RACE reads anew with MiXCR; each CDR3 protein has one entry. This sample carries hundreds of thousands of distinct CDR3 sequences, approximately 31% of them seen once, and the ten largest clones take 15%. With respect to this clonotype: Given a much more abundant clone one base away, this may be a read error.

After removal of 6 bases from V and 11 bases from J, the junction contained 16 bases not matched to a gene. CDR1 and CDR2 from the germline V gene are DFQATT and SNEGSKA (reference sequence). The CDR3 has 14 residues. The sequenced sample was blood. This chain uses TRBV20-1 with TRBJ2-5, with 9 bases identical to TRBD1. The sequence came from a woman of 80 years or more in good health. CDR3 loop: CSALTGGIDDEQYF. The CDR3 coding sequence is TGCAGTGCCCTGACAGGGGGGATAGACGATGAGCAGTACTTC.